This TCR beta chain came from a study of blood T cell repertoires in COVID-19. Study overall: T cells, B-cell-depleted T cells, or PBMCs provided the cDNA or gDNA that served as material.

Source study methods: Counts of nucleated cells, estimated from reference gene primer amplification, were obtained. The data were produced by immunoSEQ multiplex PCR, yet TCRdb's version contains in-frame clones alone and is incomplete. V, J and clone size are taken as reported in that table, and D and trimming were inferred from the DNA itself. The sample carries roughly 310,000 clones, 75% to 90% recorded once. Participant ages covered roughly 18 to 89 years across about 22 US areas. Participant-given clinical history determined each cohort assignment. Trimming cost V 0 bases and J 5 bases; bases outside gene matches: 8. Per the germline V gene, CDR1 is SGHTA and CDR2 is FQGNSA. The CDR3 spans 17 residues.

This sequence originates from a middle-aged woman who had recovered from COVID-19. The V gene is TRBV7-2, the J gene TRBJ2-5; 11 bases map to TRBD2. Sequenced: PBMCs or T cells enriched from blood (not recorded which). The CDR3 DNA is TGTGCCAGCAGCTTAGCCTTTAGCGGGGGGGCTGGGGAGACCCAGTACTTC. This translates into CASSLAFSGGAGETQYF.